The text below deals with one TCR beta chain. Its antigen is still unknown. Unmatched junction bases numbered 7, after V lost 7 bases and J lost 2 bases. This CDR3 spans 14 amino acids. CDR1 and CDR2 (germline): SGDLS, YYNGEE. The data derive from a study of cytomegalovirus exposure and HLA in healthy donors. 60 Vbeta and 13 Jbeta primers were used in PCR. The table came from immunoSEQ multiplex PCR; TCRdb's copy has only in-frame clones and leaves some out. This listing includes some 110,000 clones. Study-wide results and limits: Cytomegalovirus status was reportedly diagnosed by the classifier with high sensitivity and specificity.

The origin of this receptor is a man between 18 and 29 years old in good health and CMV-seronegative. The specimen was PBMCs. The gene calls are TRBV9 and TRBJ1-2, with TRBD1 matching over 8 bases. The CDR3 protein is CASVGGQGNYGYTF. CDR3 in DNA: TGTGCCAGCGTCGGCGGACAGGGAAACTATGGCTACACCTTC.